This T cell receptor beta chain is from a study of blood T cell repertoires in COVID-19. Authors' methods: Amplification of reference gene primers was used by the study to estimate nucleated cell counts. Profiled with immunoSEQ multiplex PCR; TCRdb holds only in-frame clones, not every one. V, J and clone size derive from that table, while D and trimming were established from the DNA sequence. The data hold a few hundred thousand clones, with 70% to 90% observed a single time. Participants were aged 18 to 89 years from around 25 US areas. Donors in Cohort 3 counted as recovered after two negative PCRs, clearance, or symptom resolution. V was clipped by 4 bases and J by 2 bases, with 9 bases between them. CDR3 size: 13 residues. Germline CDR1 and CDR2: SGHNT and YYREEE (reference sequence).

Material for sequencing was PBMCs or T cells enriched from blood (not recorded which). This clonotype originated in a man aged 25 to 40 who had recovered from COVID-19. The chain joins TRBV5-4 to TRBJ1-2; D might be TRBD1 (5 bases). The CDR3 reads CASSPDTNYGYTF. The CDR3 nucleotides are TGTGCCAGCAGCCCGGACACGAACTATGGCTACACCTTC. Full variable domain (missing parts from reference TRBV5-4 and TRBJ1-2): ETGVTQSPTHLIKTRGQQVTLRCSSQSGHNTVSWYQQALGQGPQFIFQYYREEENGRGNFPPRFSGLQFPNYSSELNVNALELDDSALYLCASSPDTNYGYTFGSGTRLTVV.